Listed below are T cell receptor beta chains from one sample, sequenced in a study of persistence of HIV-infected CD4 T cells. Their antigens are not known. TCRdb's copy holds only in-frame clones and misses some; the assay was immunoSEQ multiplex PCR. The data contain about 43,000 clones, around 92% of them seen just once; the ten biggest clones take up approximately 1%. Material: CD4+ T cells sorted from PBMCs after approximately 20-hour stimulation, obtained from a patient who received antiretroviral therapy. The receptors stem from an adult man with HIV who was CMV-seropositive. Both conserved end residues are part of each CDR3. A D gene is named only where the DNA matches it firmly. Size is omitted from some rows. Given values are once, few, many or a class for expanded clones.

V: TRBV28; J: TRBJ1-2; D: TRBD1; size: NA; CDR3: CASYLRTGTGGYTF; DNA: TGTGCCAGTTACCTTCGGACAGGGACGGGAGGCTACACCTTC
V: TRBV28; J: TRBJ1-5; D: TRBD1; size: NA; CDR3: CASRSGQGNQPQHF; DNA: TGTGCCAGCAGATCAGGACAGGGAAACCAGCCCCAGCATTTT
V: TRBV5-4; J: TRBJ1-1; D: TRBD1; size: NA; CDR3: CASSHDRGGGTEAFF; DNA: TGTGCCAGCAGCCATGACAGGGGTGGTGGTACTGAAGCTTTCTTT
V: TRBV12-3/TRBV12-4; J: TRBJ1-2; D: NA; size: NA; CDR3: CASSLAQYGYTF; DNA: TGTGCCAGCAGTTTAGCCCAGTATGGCTACACCTTC
V: TRBV3-1/TRBV3-2; J: TRBJ2-7; D: NA; size: NA; CDR3: CASSRPQSGVYEQYF; DNA: TGTGCCAGCAGCCGCCCCCAGTCGGGGGTCTACGAGCAGTACTTC
V: TRBV11-3; J: TRBJ2-1; D: NA; size: NA; CDR3: CASSPGGSYNEQFF; DNA: TGTGCCAGCAGTCCAGGGGGGTCATACAATGAGCAGTTCTTC
V: TRBV6-1; J: TRBJ1-2; D: NA; size: NA; CDR3: CASSEAGRGRHYGYTF; DNA: TGTGCCAGCAGTGAAGCGGGTCGGGGTAGACACTATGGCTACACCTTC
V: TRBV6-1; J: TRBJ1-4; D: NA; size: NA; CDR3: CASTDSSGANEKLFF; DNA: TGTGCCAGCACCGACTCCTCTGGGGCTAATGAAAAACTGTTTTTT
V: TRBV6-5; J: TRBJ1-4; D: TRBD1; size: NA; CDR3: CATTWGTGNEKLFF; DNA: TGTGCCACCACCTGGGGGACAGGAAATGAAAAACTGTTTTTT
V: TRBV7-9; J: TRBJ2-6; D: NA; size: NA; CDR3: CASSPLRTGRRSGANVLTF; DNA: TGTGCCAGCAGCCCTTTGAGGACGGGGCGGAGATCTGGGGCCAACGTCCTGACTTTC
V: TRBV19; J: TRBJ2-1; D: NA; size: NA; CDR3: CASSSRVDEQFF; DNA: TGTGCCAGTAGTTCCAGGGTGGATGAGCAGTTCTTC
V: TRBV10-2; J: TRBJ1-2; D: NA; size: NA; CDR3: CASSESRVAGKKGYTF; DNA: TGCGCCAGCAGTGAGTCCCGGGTCGCAGGAAAGAAAGGCTACACCTTC
V: TRBV24-1; J: TRBJ2-1; D: TRBD1; size: NA; CDR3: CATSDPTRDRATEQFF; DNA: TGTGCCACCAGTGATCCCACTCGGGACAGGGCGACCGAGCAGTTCTTC
V: TRBV3-1/TRBV3-2; J: TRBJ1-3; D: NA; size: NA; CDR3: CASSQDFWGSGNTIYF; DNA: TGTGCCAGCAGCCAAGATTTTTGGGGGTCTGGAAACACCATATATTTT
V: TRBV2; J: TRBJ2-6; D: NA; size: NA; CDR3: CASNVGNVLTF; DNA: TGTGCCAGCAACGTGGGCAACGTCCTGACTTTC
V: TRBV7-2; J: TRBJ1-6; D: NA; size: NA; CDR3: CASSFLSDSPLHF; DNA: TGTGCCAGCAGCTTCCTTTCGGATTCACCCCTCCACTTT
V: TRBV10-3; J: TRBJ1-6; D: NA; size: few; CDR3: CAISESETGGRRKRSPLHF; DNA: TGTGCCATCAGTGAGTCTGAGACAGGAGGTCGGCGAAAACGGTCACCCCTCCACTTT
V: TRBV19; J: TRBJ2-1; D: TRBD1; size: NA; CDR3: CASSEYHRGNVYNEQFF; DNA: TGTGCCAGTAGTGAATACCACAGGGGAAACGTATACAATGAGCAGTTCTTC
V: TRBV6-5; J: TRBJ2-3; D: NA; size: NA; CDR3: CASSPPGSRDTQYF; DNA: TGTGCCAGCAGTCCCCCGGGGTCCCGGGATACGCAGTATTTT
V: TRBV7-2; J: TRBJ2-7; D: NA; size: NA; CDR3: CASSQGLPGNEQYF; DNA: TGTGCCAGCAGTCAGGGGCTGCCCGGGAACGAGCAGTACTTC
V: TRBV21-1; J: TRBJ1-4; D: NA; size: NA; CDR3: CASQDRAGDEKLFF; DNA: TGTGCCAGCCAGGATAGGGCCGGCGATGAAAAACTGTTTTTT
V: TRBV2; J: TRBJ2-3; D: NA; size: NA; CDR3: CASSPGRSTDTQYF; DNA: TGTGCCAGCAGTCCTGGACGGAGCACAGATACGCAGTATTTT
V: TRBV6-5; J: TRBJ1-4; D: NA; size: NA; CDR3: CASSYRSTGDNEKLFF; DNA: TGTGCCAGCAGTTACCGAAGTACGGGTGATAATGAAAAACTGTTTTTT
V: TRBV3-1/TRBV3-2; J: TRBJ2-7; D: NA; size: NA; CDR3: CASSQAGEQYF; DNA: TGTGCCAGCAGCCAAGCGGGCGAGCAGTACTTC
V: TRBV7-8; J: TRBJ2-6; D: NA; size: NA; CDR3: CASRLRAGSWAGANVLTF; DNA: TGTGCCAGCCGCCTGAGGGCCGGCTCCTGGGCCGGGGCCAACGTCCTGACTTTC
V: TRBV10-2; J: TRBJ1-2; D: NA; size: NA; CDR3: CASRGQASNYGYTF; DNA: TGCGCCAGCAGGGGGCAAGCCTCTAACTATGGCTACACCTTC
V: TRBV7-6; J: TRBJ2-5; D: TRBD1; size: NA; CDR3: CASSSGQRETQYF; DNA: TGTGCCAGCAGCTCGGGACAGAGGGAGACCCAGTACTTC
V: TRBV7-2; J: TRBJ2-1; D: NA; size: NA; CDR3: CASSLVTSTEQFF; DNA: TGTGCCAGCAGCTTAGTTACTAGTACTGAGCAGTTCTTC
V: TRBV27; J: TRBJ1-1; D: TRBD1; size: few; CDR3: CASSQGQGTNTEAFF; DNA: TGTGCCAGCAGTCAGGGACAGGGAACCAACACTGAAGCTTTCTTT
V: TRBV9; J: TRBJ2-2; D: TRBD2; size: NA; CDR3: CASSRSGGNTGELFF; DNA: TGTGCCAGCTCACGCTCGGGGGGGAACACCGGGGAGCTGTTTTTT
V: TRBV7-9; J: TRBJ1-6; D: NA; size: NA; CDR3: CASSLQSGGSPLHF; DNA: TGTGCCAGCAGCTTACAGTCGGGAGGTTCACCCCTCCACTTT